The 3 T cell receptor beta chains below were found in one sample sequenced in a study of regulatory T cells in long-lasting Graves disease. Stated time point: persistent/refractory GD, antithyroid drugs over 5 years with positive TRAb. Isolated PBMC RNA provided the starting material for the TCR library. The TCR beta library used iRepertoire HTBI primers with Arm-PCR amplification of CDR3. TCRdb redid the calling of the multiplex PCR reads with MiXCR, one entry per CDR3 protein. This table holds a few hundred thousand distinct CDR3 sequences, 23% found once. The material was peripheral blood mononuclear cells (PBMCs), obtained when the disease was refractory, from a patient treated with antithyroid drugs. The receptor source for this set is a female donor with Graves disease.

This clonotype has a count of ten or more. At one end the junction does not follow the germline gene, possibly because of a read error. The chain has TRBV13 and TRBJ1-1; 8 nucleotides match TRBD1. CDR3 size: 14 residues. In germline, CDR1 is PRHDT, CDR2 FYEKMQ (reference sequence). CDR3 sequence: CASSLGQGATEAFF. The CDR3 region has the DNA TGTGCCAGCAGCCTAGGCCAGGGGGCGACTGAAGCTTTCTTT.

This clonotype was observed at least ten times. This rearrangement joins TRBV5-1 to TRBJ1-1; D perhaps matches TRBD1 (5 bases). Germline assignment: CDR1 SGHRS and CDR2 YFSETQ. The CDR3 extends over 15 amino acids. V lost 4 bases and J 6 bases, leaving 19 bases between the germline ends. CDR3 nucleotide sequence: TGCGCCAGCAGCCCCAGGGAGGGTCCTTCGGCTGAAGCTTTCTTT. Translated, it gives CASSPREGPSAEAFF. The complete variable domain, with remaining parts taken from reference TRBV5-1 and TRBJ1-1, reads KAGVTQTPRYLIKTRGQQVTLSCSPISGHRSVSWYQQTPGQGLQFLFEYFSETQRNKGNFPGRFSGRQFSNSRSEMNVSTLELGDSALYLCASSPREGPSAEAFFGQGTRLTVV.

This clonotype was seen only a few times. The gene calls are TRBV7-9 and TRBJ2-5, with TRBD1 as a possible D gene (6 bases). In germline, CDR1 is SEHNR, CDR2 FQNEAQ (reference sequence). With 3 bases removed from V and 5 bases from J, the gap between germline ends came to 13 bases. CDR3 length: 14 amino acids. The CDR3 region has the DNA TGTGCCAGCAGCTTCCTCAGGGGTTCGGAGACCCAGTACTTC. The encoded protein is CASSFLRGSETQYF.